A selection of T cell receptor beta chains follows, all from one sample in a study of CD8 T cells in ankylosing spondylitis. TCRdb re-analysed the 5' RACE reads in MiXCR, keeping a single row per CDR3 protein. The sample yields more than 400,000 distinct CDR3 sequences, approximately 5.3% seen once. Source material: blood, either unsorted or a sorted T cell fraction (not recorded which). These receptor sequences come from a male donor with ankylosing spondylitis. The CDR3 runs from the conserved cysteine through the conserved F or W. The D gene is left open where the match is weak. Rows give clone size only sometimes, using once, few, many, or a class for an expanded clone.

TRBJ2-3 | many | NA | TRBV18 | CASSPGMGDTQYF | TGTGCCAGCTCACCAGGAATGGGGGATACGCAGTATTTT
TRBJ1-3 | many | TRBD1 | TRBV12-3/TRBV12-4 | CASRTGTGHTIYF | TGTGCCAGCAGGACCGGGACAGGGCACACCATATATTTT
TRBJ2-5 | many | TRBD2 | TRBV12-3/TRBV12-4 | CASSFDSGGPWETQYF | TGTGCCAGCAGTTTCGATAGCGGGGGCCCCTGGGAGACCCAGTACTTC
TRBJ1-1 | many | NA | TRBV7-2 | CASSYQQENTEAFF | TGTGCCAGCAGCTACCAACAGGAGAACACTGAAGCTTTCTTT
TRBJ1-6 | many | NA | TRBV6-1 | CASSEASGIGYNSPLHF | TGTGCCAGCAGTGAAGCTTCTGGGATAGGGTATAATTCACCCCTCCACTTT
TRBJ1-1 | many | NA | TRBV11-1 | CASSLAAASTEAFF | TGTGCCAGCAGCTTAGCGGCAGCCTCCACTGAAGCTTTCTTT
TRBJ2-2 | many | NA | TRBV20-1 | CSARDLHNTGELFF | TGCAGTGCTAGAGATCTCCACAACACCGGGGAGCTGTTTTTT
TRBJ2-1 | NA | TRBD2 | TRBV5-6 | CASSVSGTVVAQFF | TGTGCCAGCAGCGTCAGCGGGACTGTTGTGGCGCAGTTCTTC
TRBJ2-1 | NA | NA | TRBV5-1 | CASSLGGLSNEQFF | TGCGCCAGCAGCTTGGGTGGACTATCGAATGAGCAGTTCTTC
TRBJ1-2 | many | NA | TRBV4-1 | CASSQELRGYGYTF | TGCGCCAGCAGCCAAGAACTCCGGGGTTATGGCTACACCTTC
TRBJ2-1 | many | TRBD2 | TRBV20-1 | CSARSRTSGSPHEQFF | TGCAGTGCTAGATCCCGGACTAGCGGGAGTCCCCATGAGCAGTTCTTC
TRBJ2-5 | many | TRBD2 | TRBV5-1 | CASSFWVAGGTETQYF | TGCGCCAGCAGCTTTTGGGTAGCGGGGGGCACAGAGACCCAGTACTTC
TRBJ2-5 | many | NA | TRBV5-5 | CASLGGLGQETQYF | TGTGCCAGCCTTGGGGGGCTTGGACAAGAGACCCAGTACTTC
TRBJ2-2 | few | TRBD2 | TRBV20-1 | CCAPTSSGKNTGELFF | TGCTGTGCTCCGACATCTAGCGGGAAGAACACCGGGGAGCTGTTTTTT
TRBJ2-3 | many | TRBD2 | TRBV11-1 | CASSLAPGLAGATASTDTQYF | TGTGCCAGCAGCTTAGCTCCGGGACTAGCGGGAGCGACCGCTAGCACAGATACGCAGTATTTT
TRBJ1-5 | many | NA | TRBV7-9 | CASSLYTQPQHF | TGTGCCAGCAGCTTATACACACAGCCCCAGCATTTT
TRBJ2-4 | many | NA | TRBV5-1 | CASSSPFSSDSIQYF | TGCGCCAGCAGCTCCCCGTTTAGTTCCGACAGCATTCAGTACTTC
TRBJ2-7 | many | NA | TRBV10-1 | CASSEPREPGGSEQYF | TGCGCCAGCAGTGAGCCGCGGGAACCTGGGGGCTCCGAGCAGTACTTC
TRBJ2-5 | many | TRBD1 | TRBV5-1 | CASSTGTVQETQYF | TGCGCCAGCAGCACCGGGACAGTCCAAGAGACCCAGTACTTC
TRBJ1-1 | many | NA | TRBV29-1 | CSGDLGVEAFF | TGCAGCGGTGATTTGGGGGTTGAAGCTTTCTTT
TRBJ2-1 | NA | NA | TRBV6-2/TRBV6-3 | CASSLLEPYNEQFF | TGTGCCAGCAGCCTACTAGAGCCCTACAATGAGCAGTTCTTC
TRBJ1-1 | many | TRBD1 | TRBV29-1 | CSVQYRDREGWEAFF | TGCAGCGTACAATACCGGGACAGGGAGGGTTGGGAAGCTTTCTTT
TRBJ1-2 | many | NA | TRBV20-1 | CSASGQTGYTF | TGCAGTGCTAGCGGACAGACTGGCTACACCTTC
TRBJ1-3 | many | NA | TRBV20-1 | CSARQGPKNTIYF | TGCAGTGCTAGACAGGGTCCGAAAAACACCATATATTTT
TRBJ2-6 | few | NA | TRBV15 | CATSRTDEANVLTF | TGTGCCACGTCCAGGACGGATGAGGCCAACGTCCTGACTTTC
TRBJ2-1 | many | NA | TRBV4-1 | CASSPRISQVKQFF | TGCGCCAGCAGCCCGAGGATTAGTCAGGTGAAGCAGTTCTTC
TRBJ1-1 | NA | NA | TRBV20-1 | CSASMRNTEAFF | TGCAGTGCTAGTATGCGGAACACTGAAGCTTTCTTT
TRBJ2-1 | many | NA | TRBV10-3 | CATIPSSYNEQFF | TGTGCCACGATTCCGAGCTCCTACAATGAGCAGTTCTTC
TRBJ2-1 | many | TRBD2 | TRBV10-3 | CAISSGLAGGDEQFF | TGTGCCATCAGCTCGGGACTAGCGGGAGGGGATGAGCAGTTCTTC
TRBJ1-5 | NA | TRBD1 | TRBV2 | CASTMTGFQPQHF | TGTGCCAGCACTATGACAGGGTTTCAGCCCCAGCATTTT
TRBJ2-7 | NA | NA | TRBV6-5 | CASSYSRNYEQYF | TGTGCCAGCAGTTACTCGAGAAACTACGAGCAGTACTTC
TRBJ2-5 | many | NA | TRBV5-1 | CASSLSLGGKETQYF | TGCGCCAGCAGTCTGTCACTGGGGGGCAAGGAGACCCAGTACTTC